The 9 T cell receptor beta chains reported below all come from one sample, sequenced in a study of cytomegalovirus exposure and HLA in healthy donors. The PCR contained 60 Vbeta and 13 Jbeta primers. The protocol was immunoSEQ multiplex PCR, while the TCRdb copy is restricted to in-frame clones and leaves out a portion. The sample has around 170,000 clones; over 75% are singletons. Sequencing was performed on PBMCs. All receptors derive from a man aged 45 to 65 in good health and CMV-seropositive.

This clone occurred a few times. Here the CDR3 DNA reads TGTGCCAGCAGCTACACCCGGGCAGGGGGGAATCAGCCCCAGCATTTT. It yields the protein CASSYTRAGGNQPQHF. This chain links TRBV12-1 with TRBJ1-5; TRBD1 is taken as the D call from the table, unchecked against the DNA. TRBV12-1 is labeled a pseudogene. This CDR3 is built from 16 residues.

This chain links TRBV5-1 with TRBJ1-2; 10 bases align to TRBD1. V lost 2 bases and J lost 5; bases outside the gene matches: 6. Germline loops: CDR1 SGHRS, CDR2 YFSETQ. CDR3 length: 15 residues. CDR3 amino acids: CASSLPGTGEYGYTF. Here the CDR3 DNA reads TGCGCCAGCAGCTTACCCGGGACAGGGGAATATGGCTACACCTTC.

This clone was seen only once. The rearrangement uses TRBV11-2 and TRBJ1-2; D is perhaps TRBD1 (6 bases). Germline lookup yields CDR1 SGHAT and CDR2 FQNNGV. This CDR3 is built from 13 residues. V gave up 3 bases and J gave up 4 bases, with 9 bases separating them. The CDR3 here is CASSFGGLYGYTF. The DNA for the CDR3 is TGTGCCAGCAGCTTTGGGGGCCTCTATGGCTACACCTTC.

This clone was detected only a few times. The rearrangement links TRBV7-9 to TRBJ2-5; possible D gene TRBD1, 6 bases. The V gene lost 5 bases and the J gene lost 2 bases, with 12 bases spanning the gap. Germline CDR1 is SEHNR and CDR2 is FQNEAQ (reference sequence). CDR3 length equals 14 residues. The DNA of the CDR3 is TGTGCCAGCAGCCTCCAGGGGTGGCAAGAGACCCAGTACTTC. This gives the protein CASSLQGWQETQYF.

This clone was seen a handful of times. The chain carries TRBV30 and TRBJ2-6; the D is unclear. Germline CDR1 and CDR2: GTSNPN and SVGIG (reference sequence). V dropped 3 bases and J dropped 0 bases, with 3 bases sitting between them. The CDR3 has 13 amino acids. The CDR3 loop is CAWRLSGANVLTF. CDR3 coding DNA: TGTGCCTGGAGACTCTCTGGGGCCAACGTCCTGACTTTC.

V is TRBV18 and J is TRBJ2-7; the D gene is possibly TRBD1 (6 bases). V was trimmed by 3 bases and J by 2 bases, leaving 11 bases between them. Per the germline V gene, CDR1 is KGHSH and CDR2 is LQKENI. This CDR3 has 14 residues. The CDR3 sequence is CASSPGASTYEQYF. DNA of the CDR3: TGTGCCAGCTCACCGGGGGCGTCCACCTACGAGCAGTACTTC.

This chain uses TRBV11-2 with TRBJ2-5; D is unresolved. The CDR3 totals 14 residues. Germline loops: CDR1 SGHAT, CDR2 FQNNGV. V lost 6 bases and J lost 13, with 24 bases in between. The CDR3 coding sequence is TGTGCCAGCAGTCCAGGCTTGGCAGGCTTCCATTTGTACTTC. Protein: CASSPGLAGFHLYF.

This clone showed up just once. The chain joins TRBV2 to TRBJ2-7, with 12 bases lining up with TRBD2. There are 16 residues in the CDR3. CDR1 and CDR2 from the germline V gene are SNHLY and FYNNEI. V dropped 9 bases and J dropped 0; count of bases not matched to a gene: 9. CDR3 coding DNA: TGTGCCAGTGACTGGGGGACTAGCGGGTACTCCTACGAGCAGTACTTC. Its protein product is CASDWGTSGYSYEQYF.

This chain uses TRBV7-8 with TRBJ2-3, with D possibly TRBD2 on 6 matching bases. Germline assignment: CDR1 SGHVS and CDR2 FQNEAQ. The CDR3 is 16 residues long. Trimming removed 5 bases at V and 0 bases at J, with 15 bases between. This CDR3 is CASSPRGGASTDTQYF. CDR3 nucleotides: TGTGCCAGCAGCCCGCGGGGTGGGGCTAGCACAGATACGCAGTATTTT.